A selection of T cell receptor beta chains follows, all from one sample in a study of cytomegalovirus exposure and HLA in healthy donors. Method: immunoSEQ multiplex PCR; TCRdb's copy keeps in-frame clones and lacks some. Counted here are roughly 110,000 clones, roughly four fifths occurring once; the ten biggest clones make up roughly 2.9%. What was sequenced was PBMCs. The receptors were gathered from a male donor in good health and CMV-seropositive. The CDR3 runs from the conserved cysteine through the conserved F or W. A D gene is named only where the DNA matches it firmly. Not every row has a clone size; where given, it reads once, few, many or a size class.

>TRBJ1-1|TRBD1|-|TRBV6-5
CASSYRTGDTEAFF
TGTGCCAGCAGTTACCGGACAGGGGACACTGAAGCTTTCTTT
>TRBJ1-6|-|-|TRBV7-3
CASSLMAGDNSPLHF
TGTGCCAGCAGCTTAATGGCGGGGGATAATTCACCCCTCCACTTT
>TRBJ2-7|TRBD1|-|TRBV7-9
CASSLGGGSYEQYF
TGTGCCAGCAGCTTAGGAGGGGGCAGCTACGAGCAGTACTTC
>TRBJ2-1|TRBD2|-|TRBV5-1
CASSLLAGGGVWFF
TGCGCCAGCAGCCTACTAGCGGGGGGGGGTGTTTGGTTCTTC
>TRBJ2-3|TRBD2|-|TRBV18
CASSPLGGARRRTDTQYF
TGTGCCAGCTCACCGCTCGGGGGGGCGAGAAGGCGCACAGATACGCAGTATTTT
>TRBJ1-5|TRBD1|once|TRBV6-5
CASSGQGVQPQHF
TGTGCCAGCAGTGGACAGGGAGTTCAGCCCCAGCATTTT
>TRBJ1-1|-|-|TRBV18
CASSLSGFTEAFF
TGTGCCAGCTCACTATCAGGGTTTACTGAAGCTTTCTTT
>TRBJ1-3|-|-|TRBV5-1
CASSPSTRTLSGNTIYF
TGCGCCAGCAGCCCAAGCACTAGAACACTCTCTGGAAACACCATATATTTT
>TRBJ1-3|-|-|TRBV25-1
CASSAQGSGNTIYF
TGTGCCAGCAGTGCTCAGGGATCTGGAAACACCATATATTTT
>TRBJ2-7|-|-|TRBV7-2
CASSPPVGYEQYF
TGTGCCAGCAGCCCGCCGGTTGGTTACGAGCAGTACTTC
>TRBJ2-7|TRBD2|-|TRBV4-2
CASRGGTGSSYEQYF
TGTGCCAGCAGGGGGGGGACGGGCAGCTCCTACGAGCAGTACTTC
>TRBJ1-2|-|-|TRBV6-5
CASSYSAGYGYPF
TGTGCCAGCAGTTACTCGGCAGGCTATGGCTACCCCTTC
>TRBJ1-5|TRBD1|-|TRBV6-1
CASSDKGQVGRGNQPQHF
TGTGCCAGCAGTGATAAGGGACAGGTTGGTAGGGGCAATCAGCCCCAGCATTTT
>TRBJ2-1|-|-|TRBV2
CASSDRYNEQFF
TGTGCCAGCAGTGACCGCTACAATGAGCAGTTCTTC
>TRBJ1-1|-|once|TRBV5-1
CASGSQLDRAEAFF
TGCGCCAGCGGATCCCAGCTTGACAGAGCTGAAGCTTTCTTT
>TRBJ2-1|-|-|TRBV4-2
CASSKQGGTYNEQFF
TGTGCCAGCAGCAAACAGGGGGGGACGTACAATGAGCAGTTCTTC
>TRBJ2-1|TRBD2|few|TRBV5-1
CASNRLAGGRNEQFF
TGCGCCAGCAACAGACTAGCGGGAGGCCGCAATGAGCAGTTCTTC
>TRBJ1-1|-|-|TRBV4-1
CASSPLPRFGLRAFF
TGCGCCAGCAGCCCCCTACCTCGTTTCGGTCTGAGAGCTTTCTTT
>TRBJ2-5|TRBD2|few|TRBV7-2
CASSNSIFLAGDGETQYF
TGTGCCAGCAGCAACTCCATTTTTCTAGCGGGGGACGGAGAGACCCAGTACTTC
>TRBJ1-5|TRBD1|-|TRBV2
CASTGTGGEQPQHF
TGTGCCAGCACGGGGACAGGGGGCGAACAGCCCCAGCATTTT
>TRBJ2-3|-|-|TRBV18
CASSPRRTDTQYF
TGTGCCAGCTCACCACGGCGCACAGATACGCAGTATTTT
>TRBJ2-2|TRBD1|-|TRBV28
CASTSRPGTAGELFF
TGTGCCAGCACCTCCCGACCTGGGACAGCCGGGGAGCTGTTTTTT
>TRBJ2-7|-|-|TRBV19
CASSIGVRGYEQYF
TGTGCCAGTAGTATCGGCGTCCGGGGGTACGAGCAGTACTTC
>TRBJ2-3|TRBD2|-|TRBV4-1
CASSQRTSGGYVADTQYF
TGCGCCAGCAGCCAGAGGACTAGCGGGGGATATGTAGCAGATACGCAGTATTTT
>TRBJ2-7|TRBD1|-|TRBV30
CAWSPGQEYEQYF
TGTGCCTGGAGTCCGGGACAGGAGTACGAGCAGTACTTC
>TRBJ2-1|TRBD2|-|TRBV6-6
CASGLAGVNEQFF
TGTGCCAGCGGACTAGCGGGAGTCAATGAGCAGTTCTTC
>TRBJ2-1|TRBD2|-|TRBV19
CASTISTSGPNEQFF
TGTGCCAGTACCATCTCGACTAGCGGCCCCAATGAGCAGTTCTTC
>TRBJ2-7|TRBD1|-|TRBV6-5
CASSRQGAAYEQYF
TGTGCCAGCAGCCGACAGGGGGCAGCGTACGAGCAGTACTTC
>TRBJ2-1|TRBD2|-|TRBV7-7
CASSLQPGLAGNEQFF
TGTGCTAGCAGCTTACAACCTGGACTAGCGGGCAATGAGCAGTTCTTC
>TRBJ1-5|-|-|TRBV6-5
CASSQTPSNQPQHF
TGTGCCAGCAGCCAGACACCAAGCAATCAGCCCCAGCATTTT
>TRBJ2-7|-|-|TRBV4-2
CASSLNPTLLASPYEQYF
TGTGCCAGCAGCCTGAATCCCACACTACTAGCCAGTCCCTACGAGCAGTACTTC
>TRBJ1-1|-|few|TRBV27
CASSLSGTPLHNTEAFF
TGTGCCAGCAGTTTAAGTGGGACACCTTTGCACAACACTGAAGCTTTCTTT
>TRBJ2-1|-|-|TRBV5-1
CASSLTSGVRFNEQFF
TGCGCCAGCAGCTTGACTTCGGGGGTTCGGTTCAATGAGCAGTTCTTC
>TRBJ1-6|-|-|TRBV25-1
CASTPGGGPPLHF
TGTGCCAGCACCCCGGGGGGGGGCCCACCCCTCCACTTT
>TRBJ1-4|TRBD1|-|TRBV6-1
CASSKQGQINEKLFF
TGTGCCAGCAGTAAACAGGGACAGATTAATGAAAAACTGTTTTTT
>TRBJ2-7|-|few|TRBV30
CAWSRDSYEQYF
TGTGCCTGGAGCCGGGACTCCTACGAGCAGTACTTC
>TRBJ2-7|-|-|TRBV7-9
CASSLAYNRAGEQYF
TGTGCCAGCAGCTTAGCGTATAACAGGGCTGGCGAGCAGTACTTC
>TRBJ2-1|-|-|TRBV29-1
CSVPKARTFYNEQFF
TGCAGCGTTCCAAAAGCTAGGACTTTCTACAATGAGCAGTTCTTC
>TRBJ1-1|-|-|TRBV29-1
CSVAGVGLRASAEAFF
TGCAGCGTCGCCGGGGTGGGGTTGCGAGCATCGGCTGAAGCTTTCTTT
>TRBJ2-3|TRBD2|-|TRBV9
CASSEGTSGYTDTQYF
TGTGCCAGCAGCGAAGGGACTAGCGGATACACAGATACGCAGTATTTT
>TRBJ1-1|-|-|TRBV15
CATSRSRTVNTEAFF
TGTGCCACCAGCAGATCACGGACAGTAAACACTGAAGCTTTCTTT
>TRBJ1-4|TRBD1|-|TRBV5-4
CASSVGQGGGEKLFF
TGTGCCAGCAGCGTGGGACAGGGGGGCGGTGAAAAACTGTTTTTT
>TRBJ2-5|-|few|TRBV5-6
CASSSTSYNLVIETQYF
TGTGCCAGCAGCTCGACCTCCTATAATCTAGTTATCGAGACCCAGTACTTC
>TRBJ2-1|TRBD1|-|TRBV7-3
CASSWTGSHYNEQFF
TGTGCCAGCAGCTGGACAGGGAGTCACTACAATGAGCAGTTCTTC
>TRBJ2-3|-|-|TRBV28
CASSLGTTDTQYF
TGTGCCAGCAGTTTAGGGACAACAGATACGCAGTATTTT
>TRBJ1-5|TRBD1|-|TRBV6-1
CASSEWDRNQPQHF
TGTGCCAGCAGTGAATGGGACAGGAATCAGCCCCAGCATTTT
>TRBJ2-2|-|-|TRBV7-9
CASSLAGGAGELFF
TGTGCCAGCAGCTTAGCAGGCGGCGCCGGGGAGCTGTTTTTT
>TRBJ2-1|TRBD2|-|TRBV2
CASSGRLAGGSYNEQFF
TGTGCCAGCAGTGGAAGACTAGCGGGAGGGTCCTACAATGAGCAGTTCTTC
>TRBJ2-5|TRBD1|few|TRBV5-3
CARSSTRCVGQGSTIQETQYF
TGTGCCAGAAGCTCTACCCGGTGTGTGGGACAGGGGTCTACTATCCAAGAGACCCAGTACTTC
>TRBJ1-5|-|once|TRBV6-1
CASSNRYSNQPQHF
TGTGCCAGCAGTAACAGGTATAGCAATCAGCCCCAGCATTTT
>TRBJ2-5|TRBD1|few|TRBV30
CAWSGEGQGLETQYF
TGTGCCTGGAGTGGGGAGGGACAGGGTTTGGAGACCCAGTACTTC
>TRBJ1-1|TRBD1|-|TRBV6-5
CASSYPHGTVNTEAFF
TGTGCCAGCAGTTACCCACACGGGACAGTGAACACTGAAGCTTTCTTT
>TRBJ2-7|TRBD2|-|TRBV5-1
CASSPSSGGLFYEQYF
TGCGCCAGCAGCCCCTCCAGCGGGGGGTTATTCTACGAGCAGTACTTC
>TRBJ2-7|-|-|TRBV7-6
CASSLVRHDHYYEQYF
TGTGCCAGCAGCTTAGTCAGACACGACCATTACTACGAGCAGTACTTC
>TRBJ1-2|TRBD1|-|TRBV5-1
CASSPMTGLNYGYTF
TGCGCCAGCAGCCCGATGACAGGGCTCAACTATGGCTACACCTTC